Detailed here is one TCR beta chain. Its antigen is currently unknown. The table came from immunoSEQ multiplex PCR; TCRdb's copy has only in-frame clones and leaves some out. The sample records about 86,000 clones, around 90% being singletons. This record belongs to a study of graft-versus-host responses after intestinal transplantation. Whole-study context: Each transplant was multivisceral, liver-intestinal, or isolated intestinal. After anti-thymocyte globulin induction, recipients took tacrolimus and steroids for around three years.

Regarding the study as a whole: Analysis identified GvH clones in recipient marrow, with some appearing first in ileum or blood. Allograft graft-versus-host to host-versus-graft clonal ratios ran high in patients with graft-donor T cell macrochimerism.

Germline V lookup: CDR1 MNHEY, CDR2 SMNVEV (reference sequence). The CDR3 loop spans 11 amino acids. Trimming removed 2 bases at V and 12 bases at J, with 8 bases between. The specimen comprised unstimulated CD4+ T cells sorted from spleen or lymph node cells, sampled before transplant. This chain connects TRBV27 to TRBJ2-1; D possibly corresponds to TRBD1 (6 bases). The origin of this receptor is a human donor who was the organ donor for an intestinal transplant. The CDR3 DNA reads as TGTGCCAGCAGTTTAGAGGGGGTGCAGTTCTTC. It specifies CASSLEGVQFF.